This TCR beta chain was documented in a study of cytomegalovirus exposure and HLA in healthy donors. Study-wide results and caveats: In a later analysis, V- and J-gene trimming of beta chains associated with a DCLRE1C missense variant, replicated independently. Further analysis was carried out later, and it showed several of the most significant clusters appearing linked to common viral pathogens.

As concerns this clone: No antigen is known for it.

CDR3 length: 15 amino acids. Trimming pared 4 bases from V and 1 base from J, leaving 13 bases between. Germline V CDR1 and CDR2: SGHRS, YFSETQ. The PCR had 60 Vbeta and 13 Jbeta primers. The repertoire was sequenced with immunoSEQ multiplex PCR; TCRdb's copy has only in-frame clones and lacks some. In the table there are about 160,000 clones, about 80% of which are singletons. The sequenced sample consisted of PBMCs. The clonotype originates from a man aged 25-40 years in good health and CMV-seronegative. The V call is TRBV5-1, the J call TRBJ2-3; possibly TRBD1 for D (5 bases). CDR3 coding DNA: TGCGCCAGCAGCCCCAGGGTAGGTGGCACAGATACGCAGTATTTT. This encodes CASSPRVGGTDTQYF.